Following are 5 T cell receptor beta chains from one sample sequenced in a study of blood T cell repertoires in COVID-19. TCRdb's copy holds only in-frame clones and misses some; the assay was immunoSEQ multiplex PCR. The sample includes 70,000 or so clones, 87% seen only once; the top ten take approximately 19%. The source material was peripheral blood. These receptors came from a woman older than 75 with acute or convalescent COVID-19.

This rearrangement joins TRBV5-1 to TRBJ1-4, with D possibly being TRBD1 (5 bases). Germline V gene sequence: CDR1 SGHRS, CDR2 YFSETQ. The CDR3 is 15 amino acids. Deletions cut 1 base from V and 3 bases from J, with 10 bases between. The CDR3 DNA is TGCGCCAGCAGCTTGTCGGGGGTTTCTAATGAAAAACTGTTTTTT. It yields the protein CASSLSGVSNEKLFF.

This chain links TRBV4-1 with TRBJ1-1; D unresolved. The CDR3 is made up of 15 amino acids. Germline loops: CDR1 MGHRA, CDR2 YSYEKL. V shed 0 bases and J shed 2 bases, with 10 bases lying between them. CDR3 bases: TGCGCCAGCAGCCAAGACCAGGCTTTTAACACTGAAGCTTTCTTT. It specifies CASSQDQAFNTEAFF.

The V gene is TRBV5-1, the J gene TRBJ2-5; 10 bases align to TRBD1. V dropped 1 base and J dropped 5; count of bases not matched to a gene: 8. This CDR3 is built from 16 residues. The germline V gene has CDR1 SGHRS and CDR2 YFSETQ. CDR3 protein: CASSLSTGGAGETQYF. The CDR3 nucleotides read TGCGCCAGCAGCTTGTCGACAGGGGGCGCGGGGGAGACCCAGTACTTC.

The chain is built from TRBV9 and TRBJ1-6; 7 bases are a match to TRBD1. CDR3 length equals 14 residues. Germline lookup yields CDR1 SGDLS and CDR2 YYNGEE. V trimming: 4 bases; J trimming: 6 bases; junction bases outside the gene matches: 4. Written as DNA, the CDR3 is TGTGCCAGCAGCAGACGACAGGGTAATTCACCCCTCCACTTT. Translation: CASSRRQGNSPLHF.

V usage is TRBV7-2 and J usage is TRBJ2-7; TRBD2 matches 12 bases. V shed 5 bases and J 5 bases; nucleotides not matched to a gene: 10. CDR3 size: 16 residues. The V gene's germline CDR1 is SGHTA and CDR2 FQGNSA. Here the CDR3 DNA reads TGTGCCAGCAGCCCCCCCGGACTAGCGGGAACCCACGAGCAGTACTTC. It is translated as CASSPPGLAGTHEQYF.